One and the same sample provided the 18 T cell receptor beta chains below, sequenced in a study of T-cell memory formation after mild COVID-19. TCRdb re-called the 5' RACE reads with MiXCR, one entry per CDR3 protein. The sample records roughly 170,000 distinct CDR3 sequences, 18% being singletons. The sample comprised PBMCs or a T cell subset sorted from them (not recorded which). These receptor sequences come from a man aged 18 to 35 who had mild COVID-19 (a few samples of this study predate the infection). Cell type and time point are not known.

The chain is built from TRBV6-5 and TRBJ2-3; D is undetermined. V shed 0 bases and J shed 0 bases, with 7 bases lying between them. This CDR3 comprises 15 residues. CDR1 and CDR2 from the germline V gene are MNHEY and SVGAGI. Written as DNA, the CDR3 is TGTGCCAGCAGTTACTCGAGGCCGAGCACAGATACGCAGTATTTT. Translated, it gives CASSYSRPSTDTQYF.

The CDR3 DNA follows: TGTGCCAGCAGCCAAGGATTTCCGACAGGGAGCTCCTACAATGAGCAGTTCTTC. Translating gives CASSQGFPTGSSYNEQFF. V and J are TRBV4-2 and TRBJ2-1; 7 bases are shared with TRBD1. This CDR3 has 18 residues. Germline V lookup: CDR1 LGHNA, CDR2 YNFKEQ. Trimming cost V 1 base and J 0 bases; bases outside gene matches: 9.

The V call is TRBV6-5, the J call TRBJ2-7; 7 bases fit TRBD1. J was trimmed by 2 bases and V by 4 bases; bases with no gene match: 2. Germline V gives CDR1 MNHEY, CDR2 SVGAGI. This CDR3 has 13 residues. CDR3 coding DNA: TGTGCCAGCAGTTTCGACAGGGCCTACGAGCAGTACTTC. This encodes CASSFDRAYEQYF.

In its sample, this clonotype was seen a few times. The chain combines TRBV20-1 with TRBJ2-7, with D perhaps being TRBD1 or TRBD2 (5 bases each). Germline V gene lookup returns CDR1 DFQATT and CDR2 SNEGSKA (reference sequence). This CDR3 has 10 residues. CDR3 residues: CRAGTHEQYV. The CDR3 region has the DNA TGCCGAGCCGGGACCCACGAGCAGTACGTC.

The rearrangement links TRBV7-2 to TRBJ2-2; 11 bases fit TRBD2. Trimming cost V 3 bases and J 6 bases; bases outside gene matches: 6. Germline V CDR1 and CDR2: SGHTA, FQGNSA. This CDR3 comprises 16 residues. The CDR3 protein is CASSFSGGAVPGELFF. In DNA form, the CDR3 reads TGTGCCAGCAGCTTTAGCGGGGGGGCGGTCCCCGGGGAGCTGTTTTTT.

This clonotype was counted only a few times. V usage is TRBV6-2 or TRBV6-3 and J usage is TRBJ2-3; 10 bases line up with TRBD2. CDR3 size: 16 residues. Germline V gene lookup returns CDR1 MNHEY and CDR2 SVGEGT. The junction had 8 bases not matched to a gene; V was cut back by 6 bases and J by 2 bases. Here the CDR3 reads CASRKLSGGATDTQYF. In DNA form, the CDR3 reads TGTGCCAGCAGAAAACTAAGCGGGGGGGCCACAGATACGCAGTATTTT.

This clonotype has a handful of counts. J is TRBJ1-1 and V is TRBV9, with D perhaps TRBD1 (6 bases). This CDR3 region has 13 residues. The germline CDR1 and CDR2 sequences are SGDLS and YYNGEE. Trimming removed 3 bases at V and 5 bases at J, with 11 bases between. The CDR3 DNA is TGTGCCAGCAGCGAGGGGGTTCGGACTGAAGCTTTCTTT. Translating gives CASSEGVRTEAFF.

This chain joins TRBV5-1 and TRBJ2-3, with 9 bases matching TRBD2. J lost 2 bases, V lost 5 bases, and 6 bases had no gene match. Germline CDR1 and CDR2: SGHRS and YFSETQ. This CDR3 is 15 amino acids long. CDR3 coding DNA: TGCGCCAGCAGTTTAGCGGGGGAGACCACAGATACGCAGTATTTT. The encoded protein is CASSLAGETTDTQYF.

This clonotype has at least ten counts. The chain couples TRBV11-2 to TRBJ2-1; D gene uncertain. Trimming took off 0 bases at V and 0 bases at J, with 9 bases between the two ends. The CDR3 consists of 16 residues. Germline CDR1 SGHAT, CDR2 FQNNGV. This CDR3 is CASSLDLSSSYNEQFF. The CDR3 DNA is TGTGCCAGCAGCTTAGATCTTTCTAGCTCCTACAATGAGCAGTTCTTC.

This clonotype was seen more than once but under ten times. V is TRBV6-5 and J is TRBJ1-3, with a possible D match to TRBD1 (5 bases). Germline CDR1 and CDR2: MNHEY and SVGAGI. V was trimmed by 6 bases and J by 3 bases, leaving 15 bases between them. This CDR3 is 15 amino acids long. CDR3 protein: CASSPEGTSGNTIYF. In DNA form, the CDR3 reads TGTGCCAGCAGCCCCGAAGGGACGAGTGGAAACACCATATATTTT.

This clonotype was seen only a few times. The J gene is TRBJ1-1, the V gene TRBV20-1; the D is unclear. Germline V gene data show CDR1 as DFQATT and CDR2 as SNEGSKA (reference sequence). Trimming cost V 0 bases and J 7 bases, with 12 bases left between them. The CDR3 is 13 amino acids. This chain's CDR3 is CSARDRLTLEAFF. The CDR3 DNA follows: TGCAGTGCTAGAGATCGACTTACCCTTGAAGCTTTCTTT.

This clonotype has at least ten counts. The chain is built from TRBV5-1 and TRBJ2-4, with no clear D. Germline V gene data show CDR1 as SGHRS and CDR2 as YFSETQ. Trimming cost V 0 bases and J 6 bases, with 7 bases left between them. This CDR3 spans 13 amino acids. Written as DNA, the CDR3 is TGCGCCAGCAGCTTGGGTTGGGGAAACATTCAGTACTTC. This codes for CASSLGWGNIQYF.

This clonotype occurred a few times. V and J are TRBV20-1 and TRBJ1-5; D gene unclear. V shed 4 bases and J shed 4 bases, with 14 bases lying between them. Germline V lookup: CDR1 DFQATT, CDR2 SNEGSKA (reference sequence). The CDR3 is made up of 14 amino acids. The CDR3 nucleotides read TGCAGTGCTATTGGGGAAATTGGGAATCAGCCCCAGCATTTT. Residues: CSAIGEIGNQPQHF.

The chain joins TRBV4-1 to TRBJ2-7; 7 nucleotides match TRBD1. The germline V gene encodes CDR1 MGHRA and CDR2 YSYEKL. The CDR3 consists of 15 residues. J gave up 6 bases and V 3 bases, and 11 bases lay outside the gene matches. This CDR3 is CASSQADRDTTEQYF. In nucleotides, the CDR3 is TGCGCCAGCAGCCAGGCAGACAGGGACACGACCGAGCAGTACTTC.

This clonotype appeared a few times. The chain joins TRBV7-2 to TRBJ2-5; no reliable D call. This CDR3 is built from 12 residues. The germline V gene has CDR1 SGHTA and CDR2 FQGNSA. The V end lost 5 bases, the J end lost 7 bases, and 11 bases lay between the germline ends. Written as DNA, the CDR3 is TGTGCCAGCAGCCCCAAATTGATGACCCAGTACTTC. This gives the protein CASSPKLMTQYF.

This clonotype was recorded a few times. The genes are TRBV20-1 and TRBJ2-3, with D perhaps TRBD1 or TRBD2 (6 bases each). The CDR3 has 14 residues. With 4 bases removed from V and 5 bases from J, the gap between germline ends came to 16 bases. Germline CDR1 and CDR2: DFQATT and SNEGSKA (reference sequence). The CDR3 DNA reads TGCAGTGCTATCTCTAGTAGGGGGGTAGATACGCAGTATTTT. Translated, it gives CSAISSRGVDTQYF.

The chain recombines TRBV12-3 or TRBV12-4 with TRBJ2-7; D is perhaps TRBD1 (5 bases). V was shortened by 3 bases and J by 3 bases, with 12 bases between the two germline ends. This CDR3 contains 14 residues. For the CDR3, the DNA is TGTGCCAGCAGTTTGCAGGGAAGTCTCTACGAGCAGTACTTC. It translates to CASSLQGSLYEQYF.

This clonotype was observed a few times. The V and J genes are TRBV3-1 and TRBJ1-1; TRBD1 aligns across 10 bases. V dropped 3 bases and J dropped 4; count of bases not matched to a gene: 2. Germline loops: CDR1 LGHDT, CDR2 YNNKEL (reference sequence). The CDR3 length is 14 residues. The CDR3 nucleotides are TGTGCCAGCAGCCATCGGACAGGGGGCACTGAAGCTTTCTTT. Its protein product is CASSHRTGGTEAFF.